These T cell receptor beta chains were read from a single sample in a study of T cells in Graves' hyperthyroidism and ophthalmopathy. TCRdb re-derived calls from the multiplex PCR reads in MiXCR, one entry per CDR3 protein. The sample includes a few hundred thousand distinct CDR3 sequences, around 15% seen only once; the top ten take around 19%. The sample consisted of blood. The receptors derive from a woman in her twenties or thirties with Graves' ophthalmopathy. The CDR3 runs from the conserved cysteine through the conserved F or W. The D gene is left open where the match is weak. A clone size is listed for some rows: how often the clone was seen (once, few, many), or a class if it is expanded.

j_call d_call clone_size v_call cdr3_aa cdr3_nt
TRBJ2-1 NA many TRBV29-1 CSVSGTGAYNEQFF TGCAGCGTTTCCGGGACCGGGGCCTACAATGAGCAGTTCTTC
TRBJ2-2 NA many TRBV12-3/TRBV12-4 CASSFSRQDQNGTGELFF TGTGCCAGCAGTTTTAGTCGACAAGATCAGAATGGGACCGGGGAGCTGTTTTTT
TRBJ2-6 NA few TRBV5-6 CASSVPGDLEGANVLTF TGTGCCAGCAGTGTCCCAGGGGACCTCGAAGGGGCCAACGTCCTGACTTTC
TRBJ2-3 TRBD1 NA TRBV14 CASSKGQGIRGTDTQYF TGTGCCAGCAGCAAGGGACAGGGGATTCGAGGCACAGATACGCAGTATTTT
TRBJ2-7 NA many TRBV6-1 CASSEIEGLEQYF TGTGCCAGCAGTGAAATTGAGGGACTCGAGCAGTACTTC
TRBJ2-5 TRBD1 many TRBV5-1 CASSSDWTGEETQYF TGCGCCAGCAGCTCGGACTGGACAGGAGAAGAGACCCAGTACTTC
TRBJ2-7 NA NA TRBV5-1 CASSLGYGEQYF TGCGCCAGCAGCTTGGGATATGGGGAGCAGTACTTC
TRBJ2-7 NA many TRBV9 CASSVGAEAYEQYF TGTGCCAGCAGCGTAGGAGCCGAAGCCTACGAGCAGTACTTC
TRBJ2-1 TRBD2 many TRBV7-8 CASSLVAGGHNEQFF TGTGCCAGCAGCTTAGTCGCGGGGGGGCACAATGAGCAGTTCTTC
TRBJ1-1 NA many TRBV7-9 CASSFSGVRDTEAFF TGTGCCAGCAGCTTCTCAGGGGTGAGGGACACTGAAGCTTTCTTT
TRBJ1-1 NA many TRBV20-1 CSARRVGGTEAFF TGCAGTGCTAGGCGCGTCGGGGGCACTGAAGCTTTCTTT
TRBJ1-2 NA few TRBV12-3/TRBV12-4 CASRKTNRVSNYGYTF TGTGCCAGCAGAAAAACCAACAGGGTTTCGAACTATGGCTACACCTTC
TRBJ2-7 NA many TRBV3-1 CASSKGKVGLYEQYF TGTGCCAGCAGCAAGGGGAAAGTAGGTCTCTACGAGCAGTACTTC
TRBJ1-2 TRBD1 many TRBV20-1 CSARDRGYTF TGCAGTGCAAGGGACAGGGGCTACACCTTC